This T cell receptor beta chain came from a study of T cells in Graves' hyperthyroidism and ophthalmopathy. This clonotype was observed a few times. Its target is unknown. Researchers took RNA transcripts and amplified the TCR beta CDR3 regions from them. Initially, a first-round RT-PCR of the TCR CDR3 employed the HTBI primer set. TCRdb redid the calling of the multiplex PCR reads with MiXCR, one entry per CDR3 protein. Found here are more than 550,000 distinct CDR3 sequences, 17% of them singletons; the top ten hold 15%. Per the germline V gene, CDR1 is SGDLS and CDR2 is YYNGEE. CDR3 length equals 14 residues. The V segment lost 4 bases and the J segment 5 bases; nucleotides outside the gene matches: 8. Diagnostic decisions used clinical symptoms, serum thyroxine and TRAb, thyroid ultrasound and orbital computed tomography. Study-wide results and caveats: Also found in blood were most expanded thyroid clonotypes above 0.001. A 13 V-J signature model discriminated ophthalmopathy versus stable hyperthyroidism.

This receptor was taken from a man aged 50-60 years with Graves' hyperthyroidism. Sample: blood. The gene calls are TRBV9 and TRBJ1-1, with TRBD1 matching over 7 bases. CDR3 region: CASSNEGGRTEAFF. DNA for the CDR3: TGTGCCAGCAGCAATGAAGGGGGCCGGACTGAAGCTTTCTTT.